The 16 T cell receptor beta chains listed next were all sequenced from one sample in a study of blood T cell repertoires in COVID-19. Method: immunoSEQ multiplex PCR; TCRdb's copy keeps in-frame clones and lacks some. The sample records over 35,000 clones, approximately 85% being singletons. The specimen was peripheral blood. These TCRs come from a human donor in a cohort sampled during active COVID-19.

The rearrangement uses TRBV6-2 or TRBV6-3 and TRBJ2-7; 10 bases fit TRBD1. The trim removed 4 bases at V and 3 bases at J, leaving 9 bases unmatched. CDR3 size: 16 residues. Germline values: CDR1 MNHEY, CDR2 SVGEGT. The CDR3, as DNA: TGTGCCAGCAGTTCCGGACAGGGGGTTTTCTACTACGAGCAGTACTTC. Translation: CASSSGQGVFYYEQYF.

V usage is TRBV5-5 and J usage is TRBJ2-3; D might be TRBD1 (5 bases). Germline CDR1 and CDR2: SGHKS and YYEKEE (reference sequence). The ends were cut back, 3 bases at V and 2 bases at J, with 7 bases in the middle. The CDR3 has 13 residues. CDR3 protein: CASSSGHTDTQYF. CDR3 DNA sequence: TGTGCCAGCAGCTCCGGACACACAGATACGCAGTATTTT.

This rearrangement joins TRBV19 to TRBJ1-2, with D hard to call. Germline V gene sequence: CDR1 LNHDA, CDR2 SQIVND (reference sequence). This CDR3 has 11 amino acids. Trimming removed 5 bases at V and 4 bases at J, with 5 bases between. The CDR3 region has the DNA TGTGCCAGTAGTTTCCGCTATGGCTACACCTTC. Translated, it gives CASSFRYGYTF.

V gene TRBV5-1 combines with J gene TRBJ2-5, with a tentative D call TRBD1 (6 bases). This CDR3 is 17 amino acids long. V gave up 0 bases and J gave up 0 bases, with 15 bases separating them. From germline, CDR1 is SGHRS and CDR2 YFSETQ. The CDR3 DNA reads TGCGCCAGCAGCTTGGGACTGCTGCAGGGGTACCAAGAGACCCAGTACTTC. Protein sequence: CASSLGLLQGYQETQYF.

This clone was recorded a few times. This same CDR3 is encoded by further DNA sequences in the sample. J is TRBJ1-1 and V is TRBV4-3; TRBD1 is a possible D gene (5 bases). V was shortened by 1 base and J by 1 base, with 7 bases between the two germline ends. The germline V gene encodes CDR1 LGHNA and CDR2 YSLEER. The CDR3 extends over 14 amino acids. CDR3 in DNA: TGCGCCAGCAGCCAAGGACAGACGAACACTGAAGCTTTCTTT. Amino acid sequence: CASSQGQTNTEAFF.

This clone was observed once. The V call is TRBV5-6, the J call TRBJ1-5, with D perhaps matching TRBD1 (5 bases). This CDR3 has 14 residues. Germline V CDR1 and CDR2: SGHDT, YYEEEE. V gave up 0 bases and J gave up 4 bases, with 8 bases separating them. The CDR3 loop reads CASSLGQPNQPQHF. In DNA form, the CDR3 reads TGTGCCAGCAGCTTGGGACAGCCAAATCAGCCCCAGCATTTT.

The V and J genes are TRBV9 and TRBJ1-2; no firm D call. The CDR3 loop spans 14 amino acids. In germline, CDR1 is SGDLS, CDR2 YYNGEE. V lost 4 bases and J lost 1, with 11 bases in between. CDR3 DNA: TGTGCCAGCAGCCCAGCGAGGAGTAACTATGGCTACACCTTC. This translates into CASSPARSNYGYTF.

CDR3 bases: TGTGCCAGCAGCCATTCCGGTGGCACAGATACGCAGTATTTT. Translating gives CASSHSGGTDTQYF. The rearrangement links TRBV3-1 (or the pseudogene TRBV3-2) to TRBJ2-3, with D uncertain. The CDR3 covers 14 residues. V gave up 3 bases and J gave up 1 base, with 8 bases separating them. Germline lookup yields CDR1 LGHDT and CDR2 YNNKEL (reference sequence).

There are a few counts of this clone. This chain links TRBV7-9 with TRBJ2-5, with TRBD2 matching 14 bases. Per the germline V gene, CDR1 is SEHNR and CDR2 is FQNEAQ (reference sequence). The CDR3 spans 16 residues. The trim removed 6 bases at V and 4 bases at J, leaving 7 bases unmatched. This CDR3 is CASSQTGTSGGETQYF. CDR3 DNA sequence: TGTGCCAGCAGTCAAACCGGGACTAGCGGGGGAGAGACCCAGTACTTC.

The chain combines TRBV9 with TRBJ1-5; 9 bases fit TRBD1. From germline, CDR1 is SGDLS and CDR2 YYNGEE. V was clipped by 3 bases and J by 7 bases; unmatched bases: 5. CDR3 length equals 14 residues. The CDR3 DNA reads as TGTGCCAGCAGCGCGGGACAGGGTGACCAGCCCCAGCATTTT. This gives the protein CASSAGQGDQPQHF.

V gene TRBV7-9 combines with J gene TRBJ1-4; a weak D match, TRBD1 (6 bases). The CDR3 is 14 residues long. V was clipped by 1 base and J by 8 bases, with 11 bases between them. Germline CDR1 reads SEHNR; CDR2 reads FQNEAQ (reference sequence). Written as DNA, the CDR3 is TGTGCCAGCAGCTTAGGGACAGTTACCGAAAAACTGTTTTTT. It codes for CASSLGTVTEKLFF.

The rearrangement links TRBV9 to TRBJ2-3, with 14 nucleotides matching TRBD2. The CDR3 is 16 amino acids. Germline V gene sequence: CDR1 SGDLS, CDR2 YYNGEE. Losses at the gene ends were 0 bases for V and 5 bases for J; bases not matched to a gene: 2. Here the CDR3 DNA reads TGTGCCAGCAGCGTAGCGACTAGCGGGGGGGTAGATACGCAGTATTTT. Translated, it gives CASSVATSGGVDTQYF.

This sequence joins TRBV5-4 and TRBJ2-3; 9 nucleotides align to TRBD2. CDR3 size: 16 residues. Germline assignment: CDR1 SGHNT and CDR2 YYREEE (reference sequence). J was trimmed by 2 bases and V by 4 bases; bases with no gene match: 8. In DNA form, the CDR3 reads TGTGCCAGCAGCGTGGCGGGGGGGGCACTCACAGATACGCAGTATTTT. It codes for CASSVAGGALTDTQYF.

In DNA form, the CDR3 reads TGTGCCACCAGTGACCGCAGGGGGGCTGAAGCTTTCTTT. The encoded protein is CATSDRRGAEAFF. The chain joins TRBV24-1 to TRBJ1-1; 7 positions match TRBD1. With V trimmed by 4 bases and J by 6 bases, 4 bases remained unmatched. This CDR3 is 13 amino acids long. Looked up from germline, CDR1 is KGHDR and CDR2 is SFDVKD.

Here the CDR3 DNA reads TGTGCCAGCAGCTTGACCTACTCGGACTATGGCTACACCTTC. The encoded protein is CASSLTYSDYGYTF. V usage is TRBV5-4 and J usage is TRBJ1-2; D ambiguous. This CDR3 spans 14 amino acids. Trimming removed 1 base from V and 3 bases from J, with 10 bases in between. Looked up from germline, CDR1 is SGHNT and CDR2 is YYREEE (reference sequence).

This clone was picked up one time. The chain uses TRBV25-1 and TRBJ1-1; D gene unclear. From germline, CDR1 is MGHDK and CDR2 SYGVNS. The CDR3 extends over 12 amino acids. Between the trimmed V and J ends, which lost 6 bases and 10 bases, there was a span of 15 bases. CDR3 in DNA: TGTGCCAGCAGCGAGGCCAGTCGCCCAGCTTTCTTT. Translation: CASSEASRPAFF.